These 3 T cell receptor beta chains share one sample of origin, sequenced in a study of blood T cell repertoires in COVID-19. Profiled with immunoSEQ multiplex PCR; TCRdb holds only in-frame clones, not every one. The sample shows about 360,000 clones, 86% of them seen only once. Material: peripheral blood. All receptors derive from a woman aged 55 to 70 with COVID-19, enrolled during active disease.

This chain uses TRBV5-4 with TRBJ1-3; D call uncertain. Germline-derived CDR1 and CDR2 are SGHNT and YYREEE (reference sequence). This CDR3 spans 15 amino acids. Trimming took 1 base from V and 0 from J, leaving 8 bases between them. CDR3 sequence (DNA): TGTGCCAGCAGCTTGATGTCATTCTCTGGAAACACCATATATTTT. As protein: CASSLMSFSGNTIYF.

This chain uses TRBV24-1 with TRBJ1-2; the D is unclear. V lost 4 bases, J lost 10 bases, and 12 bases lay in between. CDR1 is KGHDR, CDR2 SFDVKD, per germline. The CDR3 contains 12 residues. In DNA, the CDR3 is TGTGCCACCAGTGAGGGTAGCCATGCCTACACCTTC. Translating gives CATSEGSHAYTF.

This clone was found a few times. The chain uses TRBV24-1 and TRBJ2-1; 8 bases are shared with TRBD1. Trimming took 5 bases from V and 13 from J; bases not matched to a gene: 6. This CDR3 has 12 residues. The germline V gene has CDR1 KGHDR and CDR2 SFDVKD. The CDR3 spells CATSADRGGQFF. The CDR3 DNA sequence: TGTGCCACCAGTGCTGACAGGGGTGGACAGTTCTTC.